These 9 T cell receptor beta chains were all obtained from the same sample, sequenced in a study of blood T cell repertoires in COVID-19. Here immunoSEQ multiplex PCR was the method, and the copy in TCRdb shows in-frame clones only, minus some. The sample yields roughly 200,000 clones, less than 90% seen once. The sample consisted of peripheral blood. The source is a human donor in a cohort sampled during active COVID-19.

The chain carries TRBV2 and TRBJ1-1; D gene ambiguous. Germline CDR1 SNHLY, CDR2 FYNNEI. V was shortened by 2 bases and J by 4 bases, with 14 bases between the two germline ends. This CDR3 spans 15 amino acids. The CDR3 region has the DNA TGTGCCAGCAGTGAATCCCCGGGGTCTCGCACTGAAGCTTTCTTT. It translates to CASSESPGSRTEAFF.

The CDR3: CASSLRREGETQYF. The DNA of the CDR3 is TGTGCCAGCAGTCTACGGAGGGAGGGAGAGACCCAGTACTTC. The rearrangement links TRBV27 to TRBJ2-5; the match to TRBD2 covers 7 bases. This CDR3 has 14 amino acids. Germline-derived CDR1 and CDR2 are MNHEY and SMNVEV (reference sequence). J lost 4 bases, V lost 5 bases, and 7 bases had no gene match.

This rearrangement joins TRBV24-1 to TRBJ2-1; 7 bases map to TRBD1. CDR1 is KGHDR and CDR2 is SFDVKD in the germline V gene. The CDR3 has 16 residues. The J segment lost 7 bases and the V segment lost 4 bases, leaving 12 bases of the junction unmatched. The CDR3 protein is CATSDPTQGIWNEQFF. As DNA, the CDR3 is TGTGCCACCAGTGACCCTACACAGGGGATCTGGAATGAGCAGTTCTTC.

The CDR3, as DNA: TGCGCCAGCAGCTCGAATCAAGGGGTGGGCACTGAAGCTTTCTTT. Encoded protein: CASSSNQGVGTEAFF. This chain uses TRBV5-1 with TRBJ1-1; TRBD1 might be the D (5 bases). Germline V CDR1 and CDR2: SGHRS, YFSETQ. Trimming removed 3 bases from V and 4 bases from J, with 16 bases in between. The CDR3 contains 15 residues.

The V call is TRBV27, the J call TRBJ1-1; the D is unclear. Germline CDR1 is MNHEY and CDR2 is SMNVEV (reference sequence). Trimming stripped 4 bases from V and 1 base from J, with 10 bases between. The CDR3 is 14 residues long. The DNA for the CDR3 is TGTGCCAGCAGTTGGGCAGGTTCGAACACTGAAGCTTTCTTT. It codes for CASSWAGSNTEAFF.

The chain links TRBV6-6 to TRBJ1-2; a weak D match, TRBD1 (5 bases). V lost 7 bases, J lost 1 base, and 13 bases lay in between. Germline CDR1 reads MNHNY; CDR2 reads SVGAGI (reference sequence). This CDR3 spans 14 amino acids. The chain's CDR3 is CASTPRGINYGYTF. DNA of the CDR3: TGTGCCAGCACCCCGCGGGGGATTAACTATGGCTACACCTTC.

The genes are TRBV5-1 and TRBJ2-1; TRBD2 aligns across 8 bases. Germline V gene sequence: CDR1 SGHRS, CDR2 YFSETQ. The length of the CDR3 is 16 residues. V shed 4 bases and J 3 bases; nucleotides not matched to a gene: 9. The CDR3 here is CASSMEMAGGYNEQFF. CDR3 DNA sequence: TGCGCCAGCAGCATGGAAATGGCGGGAGGCTACAATGAGCAGTTCTTC.

The chain is built from TRBV7-3 and TRBJ1-2, with 8 bases that match TRBD1. The V segment lost 3 bases and the J segment 6 bases; nucleotides outside the gene matches: 3. Germline CDR1 and CDR2: SGHTA and FQGTGA. The CDR3 has 13 amino acids. CDR3: CASSLTGVDGYTF. The DNA for the CDR3 is TGTGCCAGCAGCTTGACAGGGGTCGATGGCTACACCTTC.

This clone was observed a handful of times. This chain joins TRBV5-1 and TRBJ1-3; 8 bases are a match to TRBD1. The CDR3 is 17 residues long. V lost 0 bases to trimming and J lost 2 bases; unmatched junction nucleotides: 7. The germline V gene has CDR1 SGHRS and CDR2 YFSETQ. CDR3 loop: CASSLVADRVPGNTIYF. In DNA, the CDR3 is TGCGCCAGCAGCTTGGTAGCGGACAGGGTACCTGGAAACACCATATATTTT.